This is a list of T cell receptor beta chains from one sample in a study of Tregs in tolerant kidney transplant recipients. The assay was immunoSEQ multiplex PCR, and TCRdb's table has in-frame clones only and misses some. This sample has 85,000 to 100,000 clones, with more than 85% found just once. The sample was CD4+ T cells from blood, taken before the transplant. The receptors were gathered from a human donor who received a combined kidney and bone marrow transplant. Both conserved end residues are part of each CDR3. The D gene is left open where the match is weak. Only part of the rows carry a size: once, few, many, or a class if the clone is expanded.

DNA,CDR3,J,V,size,D
TGTGCCAGTAGTATAAACAGGGGTATAAGCAATCAGCCCCAGCATTTT,CASSINRGISNQPQHF,TRBJ1-5,TRBV19,few,TRBD1
TGTGCCAGCAGGCTGCAGGGGTACACTGAAGCTTTCTTT,CASRLQGYTEAFF,TRBJ1-1,TRBV6-6,-,-
TGTGCCTGGAGTGTCTTACGGGGGTTACCTGAAGCTTTCTTT,CAWSVLRGLPEAFF,TRBJ1-1,TRBV30,-,-
TGTGCCAGCAGTTACGTGGGTAGCGGGAAAAAAGATACGCAGTATTTT,CASSYVGSGKKDTQYF,TRBJ2-3,TRBV27,-,TRBD2
TGTGCCAGCAGCTTGGACAGGGGGAACTCGGCAAGGGGGTATGAAGCTTTCTTT,CASSLDRGNSARGYEAFF,TRBJ1-1,TRBV13,-,TRBD1
TGTGCCAGTAACGGGGTATTTGCCAGAAACACTGAAGCTTTCTTT,CASNGVFARNTEAFF,TRBJ1-1,TRBV19,-,-
TGTGCCAGCAGCTACGCCGAACAGGGGCGGTCTGGGGCCAACGTCCTGACTTTC,CASSYAEQGRSGANVLTF,TRBJ2-6,TRBV28,-,TRBD1
TGTGCCAGCAGCTCTCCTGACAGGTTTAACTATGGCTACACCTTC,CASSSPDRFNYGYTF,TRBJ1-2,TRBV7-2,-,-
TGCGGTTCGCGGGTGCTCTACGAGCAGTACTTC,CGSRVLYEQYF,TRBJ2-7,TRBV20-1,-,-
TGTGCCAGTAGTATACTAGGGGGGACAGGGGAAAACATTCAGTACTTC,CASSILGGTGENIQYF,TRBJ2-4,TRBV19,-,TRBD1
TGTGCCAGTATTATGGACAGGCGGGGTACTGAAGCTTTCTTT,CASIMDRRGTEAFF,TRBJ1-1,TRBV19,-,TRBD1
TGTGCCAGCAGTGAAGCGGGACAGGGGGCGTATAAGCAGTACTTC,CASSEAGQGAYKQYF,TRBJ2-7,TRBV2,-,TRBD1
TGTGCCAGCAGCCAGCAACAGGACCGGAACACCGGGGAGCTGTTTTTT,CASSQQQDRNTGELFF,TRBJ2-2,TRBV14,-,-
TGTGCCACCAGCAGAGATCTAGTAGCTGCCGGGGAGCTGTTTTTT,CATSRDLVAAGELFF,TRBJ2-2,TRBV15,-,-
TGCGCCAGCAGTATTGGGCAGGGAGGAGAAAAACTGTTTTTT,CASSIGQGGEKLFF,TRBJ1-4,TRBV4-1,-,-
TGTGCCAGCAGTTTATCTCGTGGGGGGTGGAACATTCAGTACTTC,CASSLSRGGWNIQYF,TRBJ2-4,TRBV27,-,-
TGTGCCAGCAGCACCCTCCCGACAGGGGCTCACACCTACGAGCAGTACTTC,CASSTLPTGAHTYEQYF,TRBJ2-7,TRBV9,-,TRBD1
TGTGCCAGCAGGAGAGGAAGGAGGGGTGAAAAACTGTTTTTT,CASRRGRRGEKLFF,TRBJ1-4,TRBV28,-,-
TGTGCCTGGAGTGCCCCGCGGTTAACTAATGAAAAACTGTTTTTT,CAWSAPRLTNEKLFF,TRBJ1-4,TRBV30,once,-
TGTGCCACCAGCCCTGAGACAGGGGTGTACTCCGGCGAGCAGTACTTC,CATSPETGVYSGEQYF,TRBJ2-7,TRBV15,-,TRBD1
TGTGCCAGCACACCGGGACAGGGTACAGATACGCAGTATTTT,CASTPGQGTDTQYF,TRBJ2-3,TRBV6-1,-,TRBD1
TGTGCCATCGCGGCTAACACCGGGGAGCTGTTTTTT,CAIAANTGELFF,TRBJ2-2,TRBV10-3,-,-
TGTGCCAGCAGCCAAGGCACTCTTCTAGGCTACACCTTC,CASSQGTLLGYTF,TRBJ1-2,TRBV14,once,-
TGCGCCAGCAGCTTGGGGGGAGCTGGTAATCAGCCCCAGCATTTT,CASSLGGAGNQPQHF,TRBJ1-5,TRBV5-1,-,-
TGTGCCAGCATCCCCCCGGGCACAGATACGCAGTATTTT,CASIPPGTDTQYF,TRBJ2-3,TRBV6-5,-,-
TGTGCCAGCAGCCCCCTAAACAGGGGGCGACACACCGGGGAGCTGTTTTTT,CASSPLNRGRHTGELFF,TRBJ2-2,TRBV9,-,TRBD1
TGTGCCAGCAGTTCTCGACGACAGGGTCGGGACTATGGCTACACCTTC,CASSSRRQGRDYGYTF,TRBJ1-2,TRBV28,-,TRBD1
TGTGCTAGTGGGGCCAGCAGGGGGAAATACAATGAGCAGTTCTTC,CASGASRGKYNEQFF,TRBJ2-1,TRBV12-5,-,TRBD1
TGTGCCAGCAGCTTAGAACGGGAGGCCGAGCAGTACTTC,CASSLEREAEQYF,TRBJ2-7,TRBV7-6,-,TRBD2
TGCGCCAGCAGCCCTTCCGGGGCAGGGGTTAAGCAGTACTTC,CASSPSGAGVKQYF,TRBJ2-7,TRBV4-1,-,-
TGTGCCAGCAGTTCAGGGAACATTCAGTACTTC,CASSSGNIQYF,TRBJ2-4,TRBV25-1,-,-
-,CASSSVGRGARYF,TRBJ2-3,TRBV7-2,-,-
TGTGCCACCAGCAGACCCCGCCCAGGACTAGCGGGAAACACCGGGGAGCTGTTTTTT,CATSRPRPGLAGNTGELFF,TRBJ2-2,TRBV15,-,TRBD2
TGTGCCAGCAGAGGCAGGGTAGGTGGCTACACCTTC,CASRGRVGGYTF,TRBJ1-2,TRBV28,-,-
TGCGCCAGCAGGAAGGAAGACAGGACCTATAACTATGGCTACACCTTC,CASRKEDRTYNYGYTF,TRBJ1-2,TRBV10-1,-,-
TGTGCCAGCAGCTTTGGGCGGGGCTACCCTTCTAGCACAGATACGCAGTATTTT,CASSFGRGYPSSTDTQYF,TRBJ2-3,TRBV7-2,-,-
TGTGCCAGCATTGCATCCGGGACAGGGTCCACTGAAGCTTTCTTT,CASIASGTGSTEAFF,TRBJ1-1,TRBV2,-,TRBD1
TGTGCCAGCAGCTTAGGTGGGGGGTTTTATGAGTATTTT,CASSLGGGFYEYF,TRBJ2-3,TRBV7-2,-,-